Presented here are 27 T cell receptor beta chains from one specimen sequenced in a study of cytomegalovirus exposure and HLA in healthy donors. 13 Jbeta primers and 60 Vbeta primers were used for the PCR. Produced via immunoSEQ multiplex PCR; TCRdb's table is partial and in-frame only. The sample holds more than 140,000 clones, around 65% seen once. The sequencing sample was made of PBMCs. The receptors were sampled from a woman aged 30 to 39 in good health and CMV-seropositive.

This clone appeared a few times. The chain couples TRBV28 to TRBJ1-5; D is ambiguous. V was clipped by 6 bases and J by 6 bases, with 18 bases between them. CDR1 is MDHEN and CDR2 is SYDVKM in the germline V gene. The CDR3 totals 15 residues. This CDR3 reads CASSPGGPSVQPQHF. CDR3 DNA: TGTGCCAGCAGCCCAGGCGGGCCGAGTGTTCAGCCCCAGCATTTT.

There are a few counts of this clone. The CDR3 sequence: CASSSRDREGNTQYF. The CDR3 DNA reads as TGTGCCAGCAGCTCCAGAGACAGGGAAGGGAATACGCAGTATTTT. The V call is TRBV13, the J call TRBJ2-3; 7 bases are a match to TRBD1. V shed 4 bases and J 7 bases; nucleotides not matched to a gene: 11. Germline assignment: CDR1 PRHDT and CDR2 FYEKMQ (reference sequence). The CDR3 loop spans 15 amino acids. Filled out from reference TRBV13 and TRBJ2-3, the complete variable domain reads AAGVIQSPRHLIKEKRETATLKCYPIPRHDTVYWYQQGPGQDPQFLISFYEKMQSDKGSIPDRFSAQQFSDYHSELNMSSLELGDSALYFCASSSRDREGNTQYFGPGTRLTVL.

This chain joins TRBV27 and TRBJ2-7, with TRBD2 matching 12 bases. The CDR3 contains 14 residues. Looked up from germline, CDR1 is MNHEY and CDR2 is SMNVEV (reference sequence). V lost 4 bases to trimming and J lost 3 bases; unmatched junction nucleotides: 1. This CDR3 is CASSSGLAGYEQYF. Here the CDR3 DNA reads TGTGCCAGCAGTTCGGGACTAGCGGGCTACGAGCAGTACTTC.

The V call is TRBV4-1, the J call TRBJ1-2; 11 bases are a match to TRBD1. The CDR3 contains 15 residues. Trimming cost V 2 bases and J 7 bases; bases outside gene matches: 6. The germline gives CDR1 MGHRA, CDR2 YSYEKL. Here the CDR3 DNA reads TGCGCCAGCAGCCAACCCCCCGGGACAGGGGGTGGCTACACCTTC. It specifies CASSQPPGTGGGYTF.

The rearrangement links TRBV30 to TRBJ1-6; TRBD1 agrees at 8 bases. Per germline, CDR1 GTSNPN and CDR2 SVGIG (reference sequence). This CDR3 contains 17 residues. Trimming removed 2 bases from V and 7 bases from J; junction bases left unmatched: 13. The CDR3 protein is CAWSSSRTGKSNSPLHF. The CDR3 nucleotides read TGTGCCTGGAGTAGCTCGCGGACAGGGAAAAGCAATTCACCCCTCCACTTT.

The rearrangement links TRBV2 to TRBJ1-1; D might be TRBD1 (5 bases). Between the trimmed V and J ends, which lost 9 bases and 8 bases, there was a span of 22 bases. The CDR3 loop spans 14 amino acids. The germline V gene has CDR1 SNHLY and CDR2 FYNNEI. The CDR3 DNA is TGTGCCAGGGAAAAAGGAGAAGGGACTCTAGAAGCTTTCTTT. Amino acid sequence: CAREKGEGTLEAFF. The full variable domain, completed using reference TRBV2 and TRBJ1-1, is EPEVTQTPSHQVTQMGQEVILRCVPISNHLYFYWYRQILGQKVEFLVSFYNNEISEKSEIFDDQFSVERPDGSNFTLKIRSTKLEDSAMYFCAREKGEGTLEAFFGQGTRLTVV.

The chain joins TRBV5-1 to TRBJ1-1; maybe TRBD1 (5 bases). Trimming pared 0 bases from V and 4 bases from J, leaving 10 bases between. There are 14 residues in the CDR3. Germline CDR1 SGHRS, CDR2 YFSETQ. As DNA, the CDR3 is TGCGCCAGCAGCTTGGACGGGGGGAGCACTGAAGCTTTCTTT. As protein: CASSLDGGSTEAFF.

V is TRBV5-4 and J is TRBJ2-7, with 12 bases identical to TRBD2. After removal of 3 bases from V and 7 bases from J, the junction contained 5 bases not matched to a gene. The CDR3 totals 14 residues. Germline CDR1 SGHNT, CDR2 YYREEE (reference sequence). This chain's CDR3 is CASSSRLAGEEQYF. CDR3 sequence (DNA): TGTGCCAGCAGCTCCCGACTAGCGGGAGAGGAGCAGTACTTC.

This sequence joins TRBV2 and TRBJ1-5; D not resolved. Germline assignment: CDR1 SNHLY and CDR2 FYNNEI. V was trimmed by 1 base and J by 0 bases, leaving 7 bases between them. The CDR3 is made up of 15 amino acids. This chain's CDR3 is CASSEENYSNQPQHF. CDR3 nucleotide sequence: TGTGCCAGCAGTGAAGAAAATTATAGCAATCAGCCCCAGCATTTT.

This chain joins TRBV6-1 and TRBJ1-5, with 7 bases fitting TRBD1. Looked up from germline, CDR1 is MNHNS and CDR2 is SASEGT. This CDR3 spans 15 amino acids. The V and J ends lost 4 bases and 2 bases, in that order; junction bases with no gene match: 5. The CDR3 protein is CASSGGQSGNQPQHF. CDR3 coding DNA: TGTGCCAGCAGTGGGGGACAGTCGGGCAATCAGCCCCAGCATTTT.

The chain recombines TRBV15 with TRBJ2-3; 8 nucleotides align to TRBD2. Germline CDR1 LNHNV, CDR2 YYDKDF (reference sequence). The V gene end was trimmed by 1 base and the J gene end by 4 bases; junction bases not matched to a gene: 7. This CDR3 has 16 residues. CDR3 DNA sequence: TGTGCCACCAGCAGAGGGGTAGCGGGACGATCAGATACGCAGTATTTT. Its protein is CATSRGVAGRSDTQYF. Looking up the rest from reference TRBV15 and TRBJ2-3 gives the full variable domain: DAMVIQNPRYQVTQFGKPVTLSCSQTLNHNVMYWYQQKSSQAPKLLFHYYDKDFNNEADTPDNFQSRRPNTSFCFLDIRSPGLGDTAMYLCATSRGVAGRSDTQYFGPGTRLTVL.

The gene calls are TRBV11-2 and TRBJ2-3, with TRBD2 identical over 8 bases. CDR1 is SGHAT and CDR2 is FQNNGV in the germline V gene. The CDR3 runs 14 residues. The trim removed 3 bases at V and 1 base at J, leaving 0 bases unmatched. This CDR3 reads CASSLRGGTDTQYF. DNA of the CDR3: TGTGCCAGCAGCTTGCGGGGGGGCACAGATACGCAGTATTTT.

The genes are TRBV19 and TRBJ1-5; tentative D call: TRBD1 (6 bases). The CDR3 sequence is 15 residues long. The germline V gene has CDR1 LNHDA and CDR2 SQIVND (reference sequence). Between the trimmed V and J ends, which lost 4 bases and 2 bases, there was a span of 12 bases. CDR3 region: CASSKQGSRNQPQHF. In nucleotides, the CDR3 is TGTGCCAGTAGTAAGCAGGGGAGTCGCAATCAGCCCCAGCATTTT.

The V and J genes are TRBV20-1 and TRBJ1-1, with TRBD1 as a possible D gene (6 bases). Trimming removed 4 bases from V and 4 bases from J, with 7 bases in between. This CDR3 is built from 11 residues. The V gene's germline CDR1 is DFQATT and CDR2 SNEGSKA (reference sequence). As DNA, the CDR3 is TGCAGTGCTAACAGGGCCACTGAAGCTTTCTTT. Its translation is CSANRATEAFF.

The chain couples TRBV27 to TRBJ1-2, with D possibly TRBD1 on 6 matching bases. V gave up 6 bases and J gave up 6 bases, with 23 bases separating them. Germline CDR1 reads MNHEY; CDR2 reads SMNVEV (reference sequence). The CDR3 length is 16 residues. DNA for the CDR3: TGTGCCAGCAGACCCCGGCTCGAGACAGGAATACATGGCTACACCTTC. It translates to CASRPRLETGIHGYTF.

This clone was seen more than once but under ten times. The rearrangement uses TRBV4-1 and TRBJ2-2, with D tentatively TRBD1 (6 bases). Germline V lookup: CDR1 MGHRA, CDR2 YSYEKL. Trimming cost V 3 bases and J 4 bases, with 12 bases left between them. This CDR3 has 15 residues. CDR3 sequence (DNA): TGCGCCAGCAGCCAGAGAAACAGGGTCACCGGGGAGCTGTTTTTT. This sequence encodes CASSQRNRVTGELFF.

A single count supports this clone. The chain employs TRBV7-9 and TRBJ2-5, with 11 bases fitting TRBD2. The junction had 4 bases not matched to a gene; V was cut back by 3 bases and J by 4 bases. Looked up from germline, CDR1 is SEHNR and CDR2 is FQNEAQ (reference sequence). The CDR3 totals 15 residues. The CDR3 DNA sequence: TGTGCCAGCAGCTTCCCCACTAGCGGGGGAGAGACCCAGTACTTC. Its protein is CASSFPTSGGETQYF.

The rearrangement links TRBV30 to TRBJ2-7; 10 positions match TRBD2. Germline V gene lookup returns CDR1 GTSNPN and CDR2 SVGIG (reference sequence). J was trimmed by 6 bases and V by 2 bases; bases with no gene match: 19. CDR3 size: 18 residues. The CDR3 protein is CAWSPLWTSGDGLREQYF. CDR3 coding DNA: TGTGCCTGGAGTCCCCTATGGACTAGCGGAGATGGGCTACGCGAGCAGTACTTC.

This chain joins TRBV28 and TRBJ1-1; D remains ambiguous. Trimming removed 1 base at V and 8 bases at J, with 20 bases between. The length of the CDR3 is 16 residues. CDR1 MDHEN and CDR2 SYDVKM come from the germline V gene. Written as DNA, the CDR3 is TGTGCCAGCAGTTTATACATTGGGCAGAAGAAAACGGAAGCTTTCTTT. Encoded protein: CASSLYIGQKKTEAFF.

The CDR3 DNA sequence: TGCGCCAGCAGCGGAACCGGGACAACTAACACCGGGGAGCTGTTTTTT. Amino acids: CASSGTGTTNTGELFF. J is TRBJ2-2 and V is TRBV5-1; tentative D call: TRBD1 (6 bases). The germline gives CDR1 SGHRS, CDR2 YFSETQ. V dropped 4 bases and J dropped 2 bases, with 15 bases sitting between them. The CDR3 totals 16 residues.

In its sample, this clone was seen a few times. This chain joins TRBV5-1 and TRBJ2-5; 9 bases are a match to TRBD1. The J segment lost 4 bases and the V segment lost 0 bases, leaving 4 bases of the junction unmatched. The germline gives CDR1 SGHRS, CDR2 YFSETQ. The CDR3 is 15 amino acids. CDR3 in DNA: TGCGCCAGCAGCTTGGGTTCGGGACAGGGAGAGACCCAGTACTTC. As protein: CASSLGSGQGETQYF.

The chain carries TRBV10-3 and TRBJ2-2, with 7 bases matching TRBD1. There are 16 residues in the CDR3. Trimming at V came to 6 bases and at J to 1 base, leaving 8 bases not matched to a gene. Per germline, CDR1 ENHRY and CDR2 SYGVKD. The CDR3 DNA follows: TGTGCCATCAGAAAAGCCGGGACAGAGAACACCGGGGAGCTGTTTTTT. It yields the protein CAIRKAGTENTGELFF.

The V and J genes are TRBV5-4 and TRBJ1-6; D possibly corresponds to TRBD1 (6 bases). V gave up 9 bases and J gave up 8 bases, with 12 bases separating them. This CDR3 comprises 12 residues. Germline V gene data show CDR1 as SGHNT and CDR2 as YYREEE (reference sequence). CDR3 sequence reads: CATQNRDSPLHF. As DNA, the CDR3 is TGTGCCACCCAAAACAGGGATTCACCCCTCCACTTT.

This clone was counted a few times. The chain employs TRBV4-1 and TRBJ2-2; D gene uncertain. Germline V CDR1 and CDR2: MGHRA, YSYEKL. Between the trimmed V and J ends, which lost 4 bases and 5 bases, there was a span of 11 bases. CDR3 length equals 14 residues. CDR3 DNA: TGCGCCAGCAGCCCTCGATACGCGACCGGGGAGCTGTTTTTT. Translating it yields CASSPRYATGELFF.

The chain employs TRBV21-1 and TRBJ2-1; no check of the table's D call, TRBD2, against the DNA was made. TRBV21-1 is a pseudogene. The CDR3 extends over 16 amino acids. CDR3 bases: TGTGCCAGCACCCCTCGGGCACTAGCGGGAGTAGTTGAGCAGTTCTTC. Protein product: CASTPRALAGVVEQFF.

The V and J genes are TRBV4-2 and TRBJ2-7; tentatively, D is TRBD2 (5 bases). The CDR3 covers 18 residues. V dropped 1 base and J dropped 2 bases, with 21 bases sitting between them. Germline lookup yields CDR1 LGHNA and CDR2 YNFKEQ. CDR3 DNA sequence: TGTGCCAGCAGCCAAGGTCGGGGATACGGGAACCGGGCCTACGAGCAGTACTTC. Translating it yields CASSQGRGYGNRAYEQYF.

The rearrangement joins TRBV10-3 to TRBJ2-1, with D perhaps TRBD2 (5 bases). The CDR3 sequence is 12 residues long. The germline gives CDR1 ENHRY, CDR2 SYGVKD. V was shortened by 4 bases and J by 6 bases, with 7 bases between the two germline ends. The CDR3 reads CAISVTSNEQFF. CDR3 DNA: TGTGCCATCAGTGTCACTAGCAATGAGCAGTTCTTC.